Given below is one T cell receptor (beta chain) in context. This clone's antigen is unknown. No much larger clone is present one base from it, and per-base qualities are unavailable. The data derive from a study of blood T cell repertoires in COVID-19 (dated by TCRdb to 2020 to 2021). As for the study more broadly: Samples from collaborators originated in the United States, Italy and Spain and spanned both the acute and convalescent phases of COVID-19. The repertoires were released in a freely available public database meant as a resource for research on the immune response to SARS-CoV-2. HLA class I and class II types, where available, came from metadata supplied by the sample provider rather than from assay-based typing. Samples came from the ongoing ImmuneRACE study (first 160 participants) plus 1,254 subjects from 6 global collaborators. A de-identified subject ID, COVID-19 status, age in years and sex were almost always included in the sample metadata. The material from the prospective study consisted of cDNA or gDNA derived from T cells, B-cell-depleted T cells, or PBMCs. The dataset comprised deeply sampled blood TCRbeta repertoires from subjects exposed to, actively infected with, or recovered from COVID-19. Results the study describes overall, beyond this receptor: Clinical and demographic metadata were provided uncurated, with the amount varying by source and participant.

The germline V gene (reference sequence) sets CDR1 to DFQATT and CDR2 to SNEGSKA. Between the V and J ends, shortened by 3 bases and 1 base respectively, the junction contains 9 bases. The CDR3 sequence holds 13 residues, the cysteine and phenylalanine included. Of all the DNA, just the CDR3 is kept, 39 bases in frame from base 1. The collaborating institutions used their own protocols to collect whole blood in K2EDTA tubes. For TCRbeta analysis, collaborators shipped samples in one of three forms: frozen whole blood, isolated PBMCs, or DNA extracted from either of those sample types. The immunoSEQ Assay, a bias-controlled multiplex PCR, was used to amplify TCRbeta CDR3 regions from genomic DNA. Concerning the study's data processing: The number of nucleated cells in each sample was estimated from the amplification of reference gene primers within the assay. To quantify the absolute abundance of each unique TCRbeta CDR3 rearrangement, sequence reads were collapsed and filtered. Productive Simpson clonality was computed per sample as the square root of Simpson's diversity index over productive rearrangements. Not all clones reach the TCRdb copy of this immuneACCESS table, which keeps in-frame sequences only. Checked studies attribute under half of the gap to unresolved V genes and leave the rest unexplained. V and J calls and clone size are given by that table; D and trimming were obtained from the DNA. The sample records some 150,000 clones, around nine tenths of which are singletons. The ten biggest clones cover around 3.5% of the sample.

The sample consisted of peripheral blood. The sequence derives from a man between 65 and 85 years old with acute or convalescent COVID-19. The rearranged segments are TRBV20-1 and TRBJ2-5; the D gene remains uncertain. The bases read TGCAGTGCTAGTACTTGGGCCCAAGAGACCCAGTACTTC. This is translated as CSASTWAQETQYF.